This T cell receptor beta chain appears in the sequencing data of a study of cytomegalovirus exposure and HLA in healthy donors (dated by TCRdb to about 2017). Notes on the research overall: An earlier analysis of under 600 of the donors reported approximately 300 Gb of sequence data and some 120 million unique TCR beta sequences from 150 million to 200 million T cells. An early release that covered roughly 600 HLA-typed donors contained approximately 320 gigabases of sequencing data and tens of millions of unique TCR sequences. Of the 398 genotyped donors, approximately 83% fell in the genetic ancestry cluster associated with self-reported Caucasian donors. The study aimed to test whether signatures of past pathogen exposure could be identified by cataloging public T cell receptors. The study used immunosequencing to profile the T cell repertoires of several hundred subjects and linked those repertoires to cytomegalovirus serostatus. Along with the approximately 700-subject first cohort, a separate validation cohort of some 130 different subjects was used. The study combined high-throughput TCR immunosequencing, statistical association of individual TCRs with disease status, and machine learning to predict cytomegalovirus infection status. To study patterns of TCR occurrence, a later analysis re-analyzed previously published TCR beta repertoires from 550 to 800 donors and added high-resolution HLA genotyping. Rather than drawing on any new phenotypic data, the later analysis identified candidate immune exposures from TCR beta sequences and the way those sequences occurred across donors. To decide whether each TCR beta V gene segment behaved as functional or pseudogenic, an earlier analysis of approximately 600 of the donors relied on high-throughput TCR beta sequencing. Donor age, sex, ethnicity and CMV serostatus were collected together with the repertoire data. In a later genetic analysis, genome-wide SNP genotypes for about three fifths of the 666 donors were used, and that subset was treated as a discovery cohort. All discovery cohort repertoires had been generated on a single sequencing platform. Both class I and class II loci were covered by HLA typing, at four-digit resolution. Typing coverage differed by locus: A, B, C, DRB1 and DQB1 were typed in about 620-640 donors, DQA1 in about 560, DPA1 in over 600, and DPB1 in about 450. Because of strong linkage in the cohort, roughly five DR-DQ haplotypes were treated as single units for association and clustering. On average, 235,054 unique TCR beta nucleotide sequences were sequenced per donor among 350 to 400 genotyped donors of the cohort, with roughly 18% of those sequences being non-productive. Study-level results and caveats: V-gene and J-gene trimming of TCR beta chains was associated with a missense DCLRE1C variant in a later genetic analysis, and the association was replicated in an independent cohort. A later genetic analysis reported fewer N-insertions in productive TCRs among donors in an Asian-associated ancestry cluster than the approximately 670-donor mean. Because counts were too low, some 17 rarely observed V segments, including chromosome 9 orphons, were left out of the earlier analysis of 587 of the donors. Most TCR sequences were observed very rarely across donors, whereas some public TCRs were present in many individuals. Correlated functional status among segregating V segments might be attributable to linkage disequilibrium, but an unknown experimental factor could not be ruled out. A cluster of highly shared sequence variants was judged likely to be a technical artifact of the sequencing pipeline. CMV serostatus was the only immune exposure information available for the cohort. A total of 150 or so TCR beta chains were listed by the study as associated with cytomegalovirus. A further reported finding was that TCR beta sequences accurately predicted the HLA-A and HLA-B alleles for most subjects in the first cohort. This cohort had only TCR beta chains sequenced, and the lack of alpha or paired-chain data limited which features could be detected. A few of the identified cytomegalovirus-associated TCR beta chains were confirmed in vitro to be specific for cytomegalovirus antigens. The authors suggested that the approach could potentially be generalized to other disease states and immunological phenotypes. Sequencing depth was assumed to be roughly uniform across donors in the presence/absence analyses, though that assumption may not hold. In both the original and validation cohorts, the classifier was reported to diagnose cytomegalovirus status with high specificity and sensitivity. A later analysis found that TCR association rates varied across HLA loci, with DRB1 alleles showing the most associated TCRs and HLA-C alleles the fewest. A later analysis reported that several top co-occurrence clusters appeared linked to parvovirus B19, influenza, CMV and Epstein-Barr virus. HLA typing was unavailable for some donors at each locus, so association tests used only the typed subset. Assigning TCR associations to individual alleles was difficult when HLA alleles, especially DR and DQ, strongly co-occurred. Compared with equally common non-associated chains, HLA-associated TCR beta chains in a later analysis were more clonally expanded and had lower generation probabilities. Broadly in line with IMGT annotations, most TCR beta V segments showed up in productive rearrangements about 87% or about 30% of the time in an earlier analysis of about 500 of the donors. According to a later analysis, most CMV-associated TCR beta chains appeared to be HLA-restricted, and the HLA associations seemed to be driven largely by CMV exposure. Some IMGT-functional V segments, including TRBV6-2 and TRBV6-3, could not be distinguished by the 87-base-pair reads and were therefore excluded. In a later analysis, around 17,000 TCR beta sequences were associated with specific HLA alleles at a false discovery rate of 0.05.

The cohort consisted of hundreds of healthy bone marrow donors. At the time of sampling, all cohort members were nominally healthy, though unrecorded immune exposures were likely present. The donor was CMV seronegative and belonged to the group of around 400 seronegative cohort members. A peripheral blood sample was provided by each donor, and peripheral blood mononuclear cells were used for TCR beta sequencing. Genomic DNA was extracted from the blood cell samples with the Qiagen DNeasy Blood Extraction Kit. This clone was detected a few times. It lacks a known antigen. No qualities accompany the bases; no much larger clone lies one base away. The receptor library was made with the immunoSEQ multiplex PCR assay. A mixture of 60 forward primers for TCR Vbeta segments and 13 reverse primers for TCR Jbeta segments was used in the multiplex PCR. Amplification of the CDR3 region of rearranged TCR beta genes was performed with a multiplex PCR assay on genomic DNA. On the Illumina HiSeq System, the amplified TCR beta libraries were sequenced as 87-base-pair reads. The paper's processing steps were these. A later analysis counted about 82 million unique TCR beta chains across the 700 or so repertoires, and roughly 9.9 million of these chains were shared by at least two donors. Raw reads were error-corrected and collapsed into unique sequences by a nearest-neighbor algorithm in which closely related sequences were merged to remove PCR and sequencing errors. Alignment of CDR3 sequences to IMGT reference sequences was used to assign V, D and J gene segments. For a sequence to be retained, a match of at least six nucleotides to both a V gene segment and a J gene segment was required. A rearrangement counted as productive if the CDR3 had no stop codons and remained in frame with V and J, and every other rearrangement counted as non-productive. CDR3 was defined by IMGT convention, running from the second conserved V-encoded cysteine to the conserved J-encoded phenylalanine. The earlier analysis of 587 of the donors excluded any sequence lacking an unambiguous match to a single V gene segment. In an earlier analysis of 450 to 700 of the donors, V segments were called functional above 56.7% productive rearrangements and were called segregating when the between-donor standard deviation exceeded 5%. A statistical classification framework was built for diagnosing cytomegalovirus status from the catalog of TCR beta chain sequences. V and J gene assignment, in a later analysis, came from comparing TCR nucleotide sequences with IMGT/GENE-DB human TR gene sequences. The TCRdist pipeline was used in a later analysis to assign CDR3 sequences and most-parsimonious VDJ recombination scenarios. In a later analysis, each TCR beta chain was defined by its CDR3 amino acid sequence together with its V-gene family, and reads lacking a unique V-gene family were excluded. A later analysis removed 592 highly shared, low-generation-probability nucleotide sequences to deal with suspected cross-contamination and a sequencing artifact. In a later analysis, a clonal expansion index was calculated for each public chain from normalized within-repertoire ranks of inferred template counts. A later analysis computed generation probabilities with a VDJ recombination model fitted to out-of-frame rearrangements, and checked the results against IGoR. A later analysis scored TCR-TCR, TCR-HLA and TCR-CMV co-occurrence with hypergeometric tests, applying a repertoire-size bias correction to TCR pairs. False discovery rates were estimated in a later analysis by permuting HLA or CMV assignments 20 times. In a later analysis, co-occurring TCRs were grouped using DBSCAN, and TCRdist sequence similarity was added for clustering within HLA-allele-positive subsets. For co-occurrence clustering, repertoires with fewer than 30,000 or more than 120,000 public chains were excluded, along with a handful of repertoires with anomalous nucleotide sharing. Held by TCRdb, this immuneACCESS table contains in-frame sequences only and omits some clones. Under half of the omission traces to an unresolved V gene where checked; the cause of the rest is unknown. V, J and clone size reflect that table, while D and trimming were determined from the DNA. Here the sample has approximately 170,000 clones; approximately 78% occur a single time. The ten largest clones add up to less than 3% of the sample.

The CDR3 holds 14 amino acids from the cysteine to the phenylalanine. CDR3 DNA only is kept here, 42 bases in frame from base 1. The germline V gene (reference sequence) yields SGHNT for CDR1 and YYREEE for CDR2. V is reduced by 0 bases and J by 4 bases, leaving a spacing of 10 bases between them. Sequencing input: PBMCs. This sequence was found in a male donor in good health and CMV-seronegative. The chain is made from TRBV5-4 and TRBJ1-1; the D gene assignment is ambiguous. The sequenced DNA is TGTGCCAGCAGCTTGGTCGATTCGGGCACTGAAGCTTTCTTT. Its protein is CASSLVDSGTEAFF.